The rows below give T cell receptor beta chains drawn from one sample of a study of shared clonotypes between healthy human individuals. Sequenced by immunoSEQ multiplex PCR; TCRdb stores in-frame clones only, minus some. The sample lists some 740,000 clones; around 93% were seen once. The specimen sequenced was naive CD8+ T cells sorted from blood. The receptors originated from a man younger than 45 in good health. CDR3s include the opening cysteine and the closing phenylalanine or tryptophan. Some rows have no size entry. The others give once, few or many, or a class for an expanded clone.

V	size	J	CDR3
TRBV6-5	.	TRBJ2-2	CASSPSGTGELFF
TRBV9	.	TRBJ1-5	CASSPGEVSNQPQHF
TRBV7-6	.	TRBJ2-7	CASSLVQGADEQYF
TRBV10-2	.	TRBJ2-1	CASSQYRVTYNEQFF
TRBV25-1	.	TRBJ1-2	CASPLRALFGGYTF
TRBV7-9	.	TRBJ1-5	CASSQRGEGQPQHF
TRBV11-2	.	TRBJ2-1	CASSWTTSGSSYNEQFF
TRBV28	.	TRBJ2-7	CASSSLLAGAFHEQYF
TRBV7-9	once	TRBJ2-3	CASSSTRQVGDTQYF
TRBV7-2	.	TRBJ2-5	CASSLVGTESETQYF
TRBV2	.	TRBJ2-1	CASSGAAGNEQFF
TRBV19	.	TRBJ1-1	CASSIEGDTEAFF
TRBV11-3	.	TRBJ1-1	CASSSRESTEAFF
TRBV14	.	TRBJ2-1	CASSQLTSGSYNEQFF
TRBV30	.	TRBJ2-2	CARTSGMAGELFF
TRBV7-6	.	TRBJ2-7	CASSSRTDDYEQYF
TRBV5-1	once	TRBJ2-7	CASSFGTSGIYEQYF
TRBV11-2	.	TRBJ2-3	CASSLPSAPDTQYF
TRBV25-1	.	TRBJ1-2	CASRGPGDRDYGYTF
TRBV18	.	TRBJ2-2	CASSPSFTGTGELFF
TRBV27	once	TRBJ2-3	CASSLPGLASDTQYF
TRBV6-5	.	TRBJ2-7	CASSYSGGGYEQYF
TRBV27	.	TRBJ2-1	CASSVMENNEQFF
TRBV7-2	.	TRBJ2-1	CASSLRSSYNEQFF
TRBV9	.	TRBJ2-7	CATTRARNSYEQYF
TRBV28	.	TRBJ2-5	CASSLIGYGAQYF
TRBV7-8	.	TRBJ2-1	CASSWLGGLYNEQFF
TRBV2	.	TRBJ2-7	CASSGLGGDVYTYEQYF
TRBV11-2	.	TRBJ1-1	CASSPIVGRYTEAFF
TRBV7-8	once	TRBJ2-5	CASSPKSGIETQYF
TRBV4-1	.	TRBJ2-1	CASSPSRSSYNEQFF
TRBV5-4	.	TRBJ1-1	CASSLTENTEAFF
TRBV7-9	.	TRBJ1-1	CASSLTTGVTEAFF
TRBV6-5	.	TRBJ2-1	CASSLGLPSSYNEQFF
TRBV27	few	TRBJ2-7	CASSLSGRGDEQYF
TRBV11-2	once	TRBJ2-1	CASLGSPGGDNEQFF
TRBV11-2	.	TRBJ2-1	CASSLLGEQFF
TRBV7-9	.	TRBJ1-5	CASSPQTGHSNQPQHF
TRBV2	.	TRBJ2-7	CASTRPGSEQYF
TRBV6-5	.	TRBJ2-4	CASSYGTGINIQYF
TRBV9	.	TRBJ2-7	CASSVATGRGYEQYF
TRBV27	.	TRBJ2-1	CASSPLADNEQFF
TRBV5-4	.	TRBJ2-4	CASSVDLDIQYF
TRBV28	.	TRBJ2-3	CATPSGSMKPTDTQYF
TRBV9	.	TRBJ2-7	CASSTGQGISYEQYF
TRBV2	.	TRBJ2-4	CASSGGLGVNIQYF
TRBV2	.	TRBJ2-7	CASSDSSGTVNVYEQYF
TRBV7-9	.	TRBJ2-1	CASSLVIGGIALYNEQFF
TRBV4-1	.	TRBJ1-5	CASSQEGYGDQPQHF
TRBV13	.	TRBJ1-2	CASSFFSGERGYTF